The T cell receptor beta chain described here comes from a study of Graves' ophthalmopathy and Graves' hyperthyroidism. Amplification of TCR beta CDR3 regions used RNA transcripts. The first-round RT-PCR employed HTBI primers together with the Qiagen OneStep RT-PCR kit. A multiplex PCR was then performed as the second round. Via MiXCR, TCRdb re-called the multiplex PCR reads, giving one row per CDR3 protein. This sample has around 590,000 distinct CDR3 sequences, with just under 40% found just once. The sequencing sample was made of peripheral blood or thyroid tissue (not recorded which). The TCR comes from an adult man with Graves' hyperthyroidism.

The CDR3 reads CASRGTGRNTGELFF. As DNA, the CDR3 is TGTGCCAGCAGGGGGACAGGCCGAAACACCGGGGAGCTGTTTTTT. The chain uses TRBV2 and TRBJ2-2, with 8 bases identical to TRBD1. Per germline, CDR1 SNHLY and CDR2 FYNNEI. With V trimmed by 6 bases and J by 2 bases, 5 bases remained unmatched. The CDR3 extends over 15 amino acids.